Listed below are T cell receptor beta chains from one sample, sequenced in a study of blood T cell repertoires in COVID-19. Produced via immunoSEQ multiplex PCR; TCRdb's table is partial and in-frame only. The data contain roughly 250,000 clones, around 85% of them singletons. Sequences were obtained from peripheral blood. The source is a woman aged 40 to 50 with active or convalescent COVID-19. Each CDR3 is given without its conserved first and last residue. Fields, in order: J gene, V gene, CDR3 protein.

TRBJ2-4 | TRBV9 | ASSVGPGQNIQY
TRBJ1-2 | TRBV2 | ASSGQAGIYGYT
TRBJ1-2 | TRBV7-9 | ASSQEGVRGYGYT
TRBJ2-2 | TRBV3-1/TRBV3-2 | ASTLMGSDTGELF
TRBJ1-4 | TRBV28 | ASRSGTGGNEKLF
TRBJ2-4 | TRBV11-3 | ASSSDRWSIQY
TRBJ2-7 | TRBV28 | ASRPPLLAYEQY
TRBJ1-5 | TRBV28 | ASSPGTLLNQPQH
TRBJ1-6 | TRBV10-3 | AISGEGARSPLH
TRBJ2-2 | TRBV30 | AWSPDSRYGELF
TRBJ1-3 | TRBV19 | ASSILAGSGNTIY
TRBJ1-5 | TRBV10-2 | ASSTQGHQPQH
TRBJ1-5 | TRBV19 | ASSAGGGNQPQH